Following are 11 T cell receptor beta chains from one sample sequenced in a study of blood T cell repertoires in COVID-19. The data were produced by immunoSEQ multiplex PCR, yet TCRdb's version contains in-frame clones alone and is incomplete. The sample records about 310,000 clones, around 87% being singletons. The specimen was peripheral blood. The receptors here all came from a woman between 40 and 55 years old with COVID-19, enrolled during active disease.

The chain has TRBV6-7 and TRBJ2-3; 12 positions agree with TRBD2. TRBV6-7 is assigned to the ORF class and has an uncertain function. Unmatched junction bases numbered 3, after V lost 2 bases and J lost 0 bases. CDR3 size: 17 residues. This CDR3 is CASSYPGLAGSTDTQYF. CDR3 in DNA: TGTGCCAGCAGTTACCCCGGACTAGCGGGGAGCACAGATACGCAGTATTTT.

This rearrangement joins TRBV5-4 to TRBJ2-3; 8 nucleotides agree with TRBD2. Germline trimming cut 4 bases from V and 9 bases from J; bases unmatched to any gene: 19. Germline-derived CDR1 and CDR2 are SGHNT and YYREEE (reference sequence). This CDR3 spans 17 amino acids. CDR3 nucleotide sequence: TGTGCCAGCAGCCCCAACGGTGGAGCAGCGGGGGTTGTGACGCAGTATTTT. It is translated as CASSPNGGAAGVVTQYF.

This chain uses TRBV19 with TRBJ1-1, with 8 bases that match TRBD1. The J segment lost 11 bases and the V segment lost 3 bases, leaving 8 bases of the junction unmatched. Germline V lookup: CDR1 LNHDA, CDR2 SQIVND (reference sequence). The CDR3 totals 13 residues. The CDR3 reads CASSIQGQGRAFF. CDR3 bases: TGTGCCAGTAGTATTCAAGGACAGGGTCGGGCTTTCTTT. Variable domain in full (rest from reference TRBV19 and TRBJ1-1): DGGITQSPKYLFRKEGQNVTLSCEQNLNHDAMYWYRQDPGQGLRLIYYSQIVNDFQKGDIAEGYSVSREKKESFPLTVTSAQKNPTAFYLCASSIQGQGRAFFGQGTRLTVV.

The V call is TRBV3-1 (or the pseudogene TRBV3-2), the J call TRBJ2-6, with a tentative D call TRBD1 (5 bases). V was clipped by 2 bases and J by 2 bases, with 10 bases between them. Per the germline V gene, CDR1 is LGHDT and CDR2 is YNNKEL (reference sequence). The CDR3 length is 16 residues. Here the CDR3 DNA reads TGTGCCAGCAGCCAATCCAAAGGGGCTGGGGCCAACGTCCTGACTTTC. Translated, it gives CASSQSKGAGANVLTF.

The chain joins TRBV15 to TRBJ1-2; possible D gene TRBD1, 6 bases. With 0 bases removed from V and 6 bases from J, the gap between germline ends came to 14 bases. Germline lookup yields CDR1 LNHNV and CDR2 YYDKDF (reference sequence). CDR3 length: 15 residues. CDR3 coding DNA: TGTGCCACCAGCAGAGATCCAGGGGCGGGGGATGGCTACACCTTC. Protein sequence: CATSRDPGAGDGYTF.

The chain combines TRBV5-1 with TRBJ1-1; D unclear. Trimming removed 4 bases at V and 1 base at J, with 14 bases between. From germline, CDR1 is SGHRS and CDR2 YFSETQ. This CDR3 is built from 15 residues. For the CDR3, the DNA is TGCGCCAGCAGCCCCCTCTCCCCAGGGAACACTGAAGCTTTCTTT. Amino acids: CASSPLSPGNTEAFF.

V and J are TRBV28 and TRBJ2-7, with a possible D match to TRBD2 (5 bases). Trimming removed 1 base from V and 6 bases from J, with 13 bases in between. The germline V gene has CDR1 MDHEN and CDR2 SYDVKM. The CDR3 loop spans 14 amino acids. The chain's CDR3 is CASSLSGGKGEQYF. The CDR3 region has the DNA TGTGCCAGCAGTTTATCCGGAGGTAAGGGCGAGCAGTACTTC.

The chain recombines TRBV12-3 or TRBV12-4 with TRBJ2-1, with D possibly matching TRBD2 (5 bases). The V gene lost 6 bases and the J gene lost 11 bases, with 11 bases spanning the gap. CDR3 size: 11 residues. The CDR3 DNA follows: TGTGCCAGCAGGATCCGGGATAAGCAGTTCTTC. Protein product: CASRIRDKQFF.

This clone was recorded a few times. The chain has TRBV27 and TRBJ1-6; TRBD1 agrees at 12 bases. CDR1 is MNHEY, CDR2 SMNVEV, per germline (reference sequence). This CDR3 spans 16 amino acids. V trimming: 3 bases; J trimming: 7 bases; junction bases outside the gene matches: 4. The CDR3 coding sequence is TGTGCCAGCAGTTTCTCCGGGACAGGGGGCAATTCACCCCTCCACTTT. Its protein product is CASSFSGTGGNSPLHF.

The chain has TRBV5-1 and TRBJ1-1; 7 bases fit TRBD1. After removal of 4 bases from V and 3 bases from J, the junction contained 3 bases not matched to a gene. The CDR3 loop spans 13 amino acids. Germline-derived CDR1 and CDR2 are SGHRS and YFSETQ. The CDR3 nucleotides read TGCGCCAGCAGCCAGACAGGGCACACTGAAGCTTTCTTT. Translated, it gives CASSQTGHTEAFF.

The rearrangement joins TRBV27 to TRBJ1-6; 10 bases are shared with TRBD1. Germline V gene sequence: CDR1 MNHEY, CDR2 SMNVEV (reference sequence). V trimming: 5 bases; J trimming: 9 bases; junction bases outside the gene matches: 4. The CDR3 covers 14 residues. The chain's CDR3 is CASSLTGGGSPLHF. The CDR3 DNA sequence: TGTGCCAGCAGTCTGACAGGGGGCGGTTCACCCCTCCACTTT.